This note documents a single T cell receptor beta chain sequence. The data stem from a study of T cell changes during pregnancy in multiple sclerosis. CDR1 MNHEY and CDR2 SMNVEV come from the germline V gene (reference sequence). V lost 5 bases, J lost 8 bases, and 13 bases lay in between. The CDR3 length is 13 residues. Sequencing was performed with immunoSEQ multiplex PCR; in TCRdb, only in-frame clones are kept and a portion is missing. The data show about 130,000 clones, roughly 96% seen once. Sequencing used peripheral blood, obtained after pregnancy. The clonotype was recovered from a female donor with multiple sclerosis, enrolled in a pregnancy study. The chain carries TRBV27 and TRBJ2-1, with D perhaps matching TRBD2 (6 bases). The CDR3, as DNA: TGTGCCAGCAGTAACCGGGACTTCGATGAGCAGTTCTTC. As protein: CASSNRDFDEQFF.